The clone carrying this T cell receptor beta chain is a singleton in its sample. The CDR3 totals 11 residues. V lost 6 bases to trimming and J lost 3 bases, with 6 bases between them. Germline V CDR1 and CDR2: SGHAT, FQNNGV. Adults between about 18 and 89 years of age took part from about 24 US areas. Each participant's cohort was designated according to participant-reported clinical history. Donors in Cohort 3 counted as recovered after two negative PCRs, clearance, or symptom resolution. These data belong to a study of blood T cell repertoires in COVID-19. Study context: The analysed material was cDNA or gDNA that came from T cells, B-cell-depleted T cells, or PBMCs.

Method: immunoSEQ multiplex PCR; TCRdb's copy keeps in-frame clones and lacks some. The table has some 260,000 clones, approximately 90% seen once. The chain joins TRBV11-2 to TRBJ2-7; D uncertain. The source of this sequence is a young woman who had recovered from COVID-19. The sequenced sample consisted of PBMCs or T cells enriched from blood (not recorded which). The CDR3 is CASRLNYEQYF. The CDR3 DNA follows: TGTGCCAGCAGACTAAACTACGAGCAGTACTTC.